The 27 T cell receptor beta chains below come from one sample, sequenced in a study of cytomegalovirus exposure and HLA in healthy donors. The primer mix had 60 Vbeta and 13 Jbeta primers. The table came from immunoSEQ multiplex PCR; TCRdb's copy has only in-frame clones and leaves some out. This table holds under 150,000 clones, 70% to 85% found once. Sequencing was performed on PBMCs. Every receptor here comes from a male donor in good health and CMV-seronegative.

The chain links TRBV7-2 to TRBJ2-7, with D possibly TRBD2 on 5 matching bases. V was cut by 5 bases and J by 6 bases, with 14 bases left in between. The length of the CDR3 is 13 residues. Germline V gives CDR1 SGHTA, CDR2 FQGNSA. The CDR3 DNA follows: TGTGCCAGCAGCCCCAGAGGGATCAGCGAGCAGTACTTC. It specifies CASSPRGISEQYF.

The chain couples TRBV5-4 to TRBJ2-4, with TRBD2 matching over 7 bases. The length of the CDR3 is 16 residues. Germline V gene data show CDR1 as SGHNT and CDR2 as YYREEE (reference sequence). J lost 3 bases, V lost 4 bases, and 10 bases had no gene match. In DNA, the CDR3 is TGTGCCAGCAGCCAGGGCGCGGGAGTCGTCAAAAACATTCAGTACTTC. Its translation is CASSQGAGVVKNIQYF.

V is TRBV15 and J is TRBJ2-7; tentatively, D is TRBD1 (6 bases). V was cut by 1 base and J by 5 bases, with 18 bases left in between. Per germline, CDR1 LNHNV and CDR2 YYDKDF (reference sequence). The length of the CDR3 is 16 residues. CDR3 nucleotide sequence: TGTGCCACCAGCAGAGTAATGTCCCGGGACATTCACGAGCAGTACTTC. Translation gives CATSRVMSRDIHEQYF.

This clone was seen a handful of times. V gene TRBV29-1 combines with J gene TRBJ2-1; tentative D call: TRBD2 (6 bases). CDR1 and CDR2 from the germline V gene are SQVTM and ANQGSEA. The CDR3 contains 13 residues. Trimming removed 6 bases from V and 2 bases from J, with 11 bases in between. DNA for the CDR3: TGCAGCGTGCGGGATGTGGCCTACAATGAGCAGTTCTTC. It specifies CSVRDVAYNEQFF.

This CDR3 is CASSQEALAGFSGANVLTF. CDR3 DNA sequence: TGCGCCAGCAGCCAAGAGGCACTAGCGGGGTTCTCTGGGGCCAACGTCCTGACTTTC. The chain couples TRBV4-3 to TRBJ2-6; 10 positions match TRBD2. This CDR3 spans 19 amino acids. V shed 0 bases, J shed 0 bases, and the junction held 5 bases outside the gene matches. Germline V gene lookup returns CDR1 LGHNA and CDR2 YSLEER.

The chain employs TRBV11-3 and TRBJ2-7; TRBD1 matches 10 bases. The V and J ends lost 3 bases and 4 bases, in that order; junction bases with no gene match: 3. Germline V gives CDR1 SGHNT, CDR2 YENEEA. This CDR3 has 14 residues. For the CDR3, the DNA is TGTGCCAGCAGCTTCCGGGACAGGGGATACGAGCAGTACTTC. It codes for CASSFRDRGYEQYF.

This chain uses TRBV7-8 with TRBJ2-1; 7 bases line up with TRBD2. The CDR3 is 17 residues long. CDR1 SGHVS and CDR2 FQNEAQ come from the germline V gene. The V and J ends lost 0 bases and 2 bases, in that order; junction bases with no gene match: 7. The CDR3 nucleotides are TGTGCCAGCAGCTTAGCGTTGGGGGAGGGCCCCTACAATGAGCAGTTCTTC. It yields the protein CASSLALGEGPYNEQFF.

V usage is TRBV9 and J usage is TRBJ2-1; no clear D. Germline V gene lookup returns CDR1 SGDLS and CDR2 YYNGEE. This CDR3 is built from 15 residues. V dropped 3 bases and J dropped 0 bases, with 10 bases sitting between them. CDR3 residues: CASSADSSSYNEQFF. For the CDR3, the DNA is TGTGCCAGCAGCGCTGACTCCAGCTCCTACAATGAGCAGTTCTTC.

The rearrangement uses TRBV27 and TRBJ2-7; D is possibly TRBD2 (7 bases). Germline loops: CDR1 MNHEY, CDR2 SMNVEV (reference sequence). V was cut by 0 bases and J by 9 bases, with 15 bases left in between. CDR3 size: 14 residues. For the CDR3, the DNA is TGTGCCAGCAGTTTATCGTGGGGGGGCGCAGGGCAGTACTTC. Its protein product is CASSLSWGGAGQYF.

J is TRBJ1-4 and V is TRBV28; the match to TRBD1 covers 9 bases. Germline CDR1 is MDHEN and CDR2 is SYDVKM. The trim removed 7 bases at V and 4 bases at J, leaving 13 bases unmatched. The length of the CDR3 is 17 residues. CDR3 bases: TGTGCCAGCACCACTTCCGGGACAGGGAACTATAATGAAAAACTGTTTTTT. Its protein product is CASTTSGTGNYNEKLFF.

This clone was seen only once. CDR3 region: CASSPLPGELFF. As DNA, the CDR3 is TGTGCCAGCAGCCCTCTTCCCGGGGAGCTGTTTTTT. V is TRBV4-2 and J is TRBJ2-2; D remains unclear. The germline V and J ends were trimmed by 4 bases and 6 bases, with 6 bases remaining between them. Germline V lookup: CDR1 LGHNA, CDR2 YNFKEQ. This CDR3 is built from 12 residues.

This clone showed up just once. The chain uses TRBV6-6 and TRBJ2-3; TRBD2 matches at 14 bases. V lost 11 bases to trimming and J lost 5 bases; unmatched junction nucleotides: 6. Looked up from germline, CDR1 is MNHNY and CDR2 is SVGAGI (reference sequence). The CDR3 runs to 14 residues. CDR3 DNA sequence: TGTGCCGGCGGACTAGCGGGAGGTAAAGATACGCAGTATTTT. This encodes CAGGLAGGKDTQYF.

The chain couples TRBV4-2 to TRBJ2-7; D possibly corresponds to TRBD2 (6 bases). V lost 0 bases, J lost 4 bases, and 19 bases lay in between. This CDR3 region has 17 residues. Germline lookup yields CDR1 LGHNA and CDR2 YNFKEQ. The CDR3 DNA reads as TGTGCCAGCAGCCAAGAAGGAGGAATAGCCGGAGGGTACGAGCAGTACTTC. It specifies CASSQEGGIAGGYEQYF.

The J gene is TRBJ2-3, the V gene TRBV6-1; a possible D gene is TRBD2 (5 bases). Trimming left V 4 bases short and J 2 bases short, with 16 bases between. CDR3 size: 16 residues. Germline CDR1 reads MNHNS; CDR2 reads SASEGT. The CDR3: CASSGKAAESTDTQYF. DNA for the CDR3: TGTGCCAGCAGTGGGAAAGCGGCGGAGTCCACAGATACGCAGTATTTT.

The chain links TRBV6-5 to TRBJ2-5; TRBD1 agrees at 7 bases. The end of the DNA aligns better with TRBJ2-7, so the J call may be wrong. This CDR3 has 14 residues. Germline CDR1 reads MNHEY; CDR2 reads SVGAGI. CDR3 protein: CASRPQGQRYEQYF. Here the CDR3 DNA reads TGTGCCAGCAGACCACAGGGGCAGCGCTACGAGCAGTACTTC.

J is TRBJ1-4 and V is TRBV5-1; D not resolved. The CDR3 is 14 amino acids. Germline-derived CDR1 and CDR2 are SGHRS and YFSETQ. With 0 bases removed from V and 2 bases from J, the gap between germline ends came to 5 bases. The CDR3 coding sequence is TGCGCCAGCAGCTTGGGGCCTACTAATGAAAAACTGTTTTTT. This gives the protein CASSLGPTNEKLFF.

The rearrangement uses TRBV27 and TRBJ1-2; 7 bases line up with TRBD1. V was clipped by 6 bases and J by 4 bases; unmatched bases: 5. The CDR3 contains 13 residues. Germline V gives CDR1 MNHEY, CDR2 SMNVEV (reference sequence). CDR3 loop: CASRMTGTYGYTF. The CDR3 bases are TGTGCCAGCAGAATGACAGGGACCTATGGCTACACCTTC.

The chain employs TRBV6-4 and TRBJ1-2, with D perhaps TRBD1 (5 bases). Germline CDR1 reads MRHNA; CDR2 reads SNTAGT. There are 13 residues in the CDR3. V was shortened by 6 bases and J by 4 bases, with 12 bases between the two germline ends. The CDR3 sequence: CASRMWGVYGYTF. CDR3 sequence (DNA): TGTGCCAGCAGGATGTGGGGGGTCTATGGCTACACCTTC.

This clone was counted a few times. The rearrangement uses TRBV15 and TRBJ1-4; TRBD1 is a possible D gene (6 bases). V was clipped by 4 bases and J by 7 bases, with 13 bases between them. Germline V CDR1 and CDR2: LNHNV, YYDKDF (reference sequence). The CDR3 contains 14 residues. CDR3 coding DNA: TGTGCCACCAGCAAGGGGGGAGGGGTTGAAAAACTGTTTTTT. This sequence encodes CATSKGGGVEKLFF.

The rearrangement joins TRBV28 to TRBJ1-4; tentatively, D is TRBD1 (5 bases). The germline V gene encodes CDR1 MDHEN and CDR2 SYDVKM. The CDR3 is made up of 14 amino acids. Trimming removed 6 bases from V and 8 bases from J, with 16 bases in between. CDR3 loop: CASSFGGDNEKLFF. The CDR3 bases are TGTGCCAGCAGCTTTGGAGGGGATAACGAAAAACTGTTTTTT.

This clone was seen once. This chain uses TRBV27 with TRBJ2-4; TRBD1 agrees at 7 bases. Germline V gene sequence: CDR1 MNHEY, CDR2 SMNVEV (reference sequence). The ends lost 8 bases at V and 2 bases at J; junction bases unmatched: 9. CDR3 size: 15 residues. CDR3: CASSRGGETKNIQYF. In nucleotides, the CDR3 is TGTGCCAGCTCGCGAGGGGGCGAAACCAAAAACATTCAGTACTTC.

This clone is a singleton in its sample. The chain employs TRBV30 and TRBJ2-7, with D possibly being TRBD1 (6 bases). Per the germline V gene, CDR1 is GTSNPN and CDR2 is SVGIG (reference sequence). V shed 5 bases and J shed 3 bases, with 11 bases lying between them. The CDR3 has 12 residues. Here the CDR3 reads CAWVRQVYEQYF. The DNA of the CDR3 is TGTGCCTGGGTAAGACAGGTCTACGAGCAGTACTTC.

The CDR3 nucleotides are TGTGCCAGCAGCTTGGTTCTGTACAGGACCTCTACGCAGTATTTT. Encoded protein: CASSLVLYRTSTQYF. This chain links TRBV5-6 with TRBJ2-3, with D possibly TRBD1 on 5 matching bases. CDR1 SGHDT and CDR2 YYEEEE come from the germline V gene. Between the trimmed V and J ends, which lost 0 bases and 8 bases, there was a span of 16 bases. The CDR3 sequence is 15 residues long.

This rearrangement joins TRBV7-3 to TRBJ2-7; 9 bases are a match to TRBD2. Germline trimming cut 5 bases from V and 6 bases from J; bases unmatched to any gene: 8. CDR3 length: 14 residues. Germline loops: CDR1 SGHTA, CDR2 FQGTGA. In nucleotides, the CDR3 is TGTGCCAGCAGCGCGGGAGGGCCTGGGAGCGAGCAGTACTTC. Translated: CASSAGGPGSEQYF.

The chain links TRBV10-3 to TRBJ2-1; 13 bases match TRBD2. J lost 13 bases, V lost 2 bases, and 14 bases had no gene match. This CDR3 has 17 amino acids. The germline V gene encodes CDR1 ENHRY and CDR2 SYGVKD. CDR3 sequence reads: CAISEPKLTSGRIGQFF. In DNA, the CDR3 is TGTGCCATCAGTGAGCCGAAGTTGACTAGCGGGAGGATCGGACAGTTCTTC.

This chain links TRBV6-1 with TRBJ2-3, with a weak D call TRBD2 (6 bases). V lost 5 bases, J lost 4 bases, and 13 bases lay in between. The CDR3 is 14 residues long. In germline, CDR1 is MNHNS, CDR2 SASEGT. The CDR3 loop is CASSSGTLPDTQYF. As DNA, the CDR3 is TGTGCCAGCAGTTCCGGGACTCTCCCAGATACGCAGTATTTT.

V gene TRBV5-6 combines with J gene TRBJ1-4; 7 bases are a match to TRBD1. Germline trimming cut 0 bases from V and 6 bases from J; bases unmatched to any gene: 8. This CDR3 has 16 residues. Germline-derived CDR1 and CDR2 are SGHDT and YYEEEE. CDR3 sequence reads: CASSLDNRGWDEKLFF. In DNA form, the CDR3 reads TGTGCCAGCAGCTTGGATAACAGGGGCTGGGATGAAAAACTGTTTTTT.